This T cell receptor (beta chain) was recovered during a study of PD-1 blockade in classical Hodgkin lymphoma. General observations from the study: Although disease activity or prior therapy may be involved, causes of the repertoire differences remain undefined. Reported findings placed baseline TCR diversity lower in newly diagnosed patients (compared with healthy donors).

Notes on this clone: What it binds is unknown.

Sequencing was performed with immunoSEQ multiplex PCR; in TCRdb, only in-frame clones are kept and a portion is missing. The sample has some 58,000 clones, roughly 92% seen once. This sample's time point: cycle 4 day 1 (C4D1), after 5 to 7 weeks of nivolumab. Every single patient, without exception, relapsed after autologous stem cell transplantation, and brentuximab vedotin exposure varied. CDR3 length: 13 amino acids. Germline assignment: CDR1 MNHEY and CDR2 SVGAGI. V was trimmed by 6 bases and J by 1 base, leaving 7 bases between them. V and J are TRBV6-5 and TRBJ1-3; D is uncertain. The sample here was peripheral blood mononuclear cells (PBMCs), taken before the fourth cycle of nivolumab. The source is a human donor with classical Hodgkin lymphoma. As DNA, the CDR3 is TGTGCCAGCAGCCTTACGTCTGGAAACACCATATATTTT. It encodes CASSLTSGNTIYF.